This record covers a single T cell receptor (beta chain). Its cognate antigen is unknown. These data originate in a study of shared clonotypes between healthy human individuals. About the research overall: Two women and a few men aged 18 to 49 served as donors.

The V gene end was trimmed by 5 bases and the J gene end by 6 bases; junction bases not matched to a gene: 9. Per the germline V gene, CDR1 is SGHRS and CDR2 is YFSETQ. The CDR3 is made up of 16 amino acids. Study-wide findings and caveats: Among the subsets, naive ones generally showed larger estimated richness than memory ones. Against clonotypes common to all four donors, non-shared ones had lower generation probabilities.

The assay was run at deep level. Produced via immunoSEQ multiplex PCR; TCRdb's table is partial and in-frame only. The sample has 2 million to 2.5 million clones, 90% to 96% seen once. The clonotype comes from a man in his late teens or twenties in good health. The chain employs TRBV5-1 and TRBJ2-4, with TRBD1 matching over 12 bases. The specimen sequenced was naive CD4+ T cells sorted from blood. Sample subset: CD45RA+ positively selected. The CDR3 sequence is CASSRLGQGAGNIQYF. The CDR3 DNA is TGCGCCAGCAGTCGTCTGGGACAGGGGGCGGGAAACATTCAGTACTTC.